These 14 T cell receptor beta chains came from one sample sequenced in a study of T cell changes during pregnancy in multiple sclerosis. Some clones are missing from TCRdb's copy, which holds only in-frame ones; the method was immunoSEQ multiplex PCR. The sample includes tens of thousands of clones, around 92% seen only once; the top ten take approximately 0.5%. This specimen consisted of CD4+ T cells from peripheral blood mononuclear cells, obtained in the second trimester of pregnancy. The receptors here all came from a female donor in good health, enrolled as a control in a pregnancy study.

The chain combines TRBV4-2 with TRBJ1-2; D call uncertain. Trimming took off 2 bases at V and 3 bases at J, with 13 bases between the two ends. The CDR3 has 15 amino acids. Per germline, CDR1 LGHNA and CDR2 YNFKEQ. Written as DNA, the CDR3 is TGTGCCAGCAGCCAATCTCTTGAGGGATACTATGGCTACACCTTC. It translates to CASSQSLEGYYGYTF.

The rearrangement uses TRBV7-2 and TRBJ1-1; D unresolved. V was shortened by 5 bases and J by 10 bases, with 17 bases between the two germline ends. The germline V gene has CDR1 SGHTA and CDR2 FQGNSA. The CDR3 has 13 residues. CDR3 residues: CASSPPIPRRAFF. The CDR3 bases are TGTGCCAGCAGCCCGCCGATTCCGCGTCGAGCTTTCTTT.

The chain links TRBV14 to TRBJ2-1, with 9 nucleotides matching TRBD1. V was clipped by 7 bases and J by 12 bases; unmatched bases: 13. Per germline, CDR1 SGHDN and CDR2 FVKESK. The CDR3 extends over 14 amino acids. In DNA, the CDR3 is TGTGCCAGCAAAAGGGGACAGGGCGGCGTGCGGCAGTTCTTC. Its translation is CASKRGQGGVRQFF.

The chain combines TRBV2 with TRBJ2-7; 9 positions match TRBD1. Germline V gene data show CDR1 as SNHLY and CDR2 as FYNNEI. The CDR3 sequence is 15 residues long. Losses at the gene ends were 1 base for V and 5 bases for J; bases not matched to a gene: 6. The CDR3 region has the DNA TGTGCCAGCAGTGAAGGTCGGGGACAGGGCCACGAGCAGTACTTC. Translation: CASSEGRGQGHEQYF.

The chain recombines TRBV27 with TRBJ1-2; 7 nucleotides align to TRBD1. This CDR3 is 14 amino acids long. Losses at the gene ends were 3 bases for V and 1 base for J; bases not matched to a gene: 2. CDR1 and CDR2 (germline): MNHEY, SMNVEV (reference sequence). Here the CDR3 reads CASSLSGGNYGYTF. Here the CDR3 DNA reads TGTGCCAGCAGTTTGTCAGGGGGTAACTATGGCTACACCTTC.

This chain connects TRBV7-2 to TRBJ1-3, with D unresolved. The germline V gene encodes CDR1 SGHTA and CDR2 FQGNSA. Trimming shortened V by 5 bases and J by 11 bases, and 10 bases separated the two germline ends. This CDR3 is 11 amino acids long. CDR3 DNA: TGTGCCAGCAGCGGCGGGCGGCCCATATATTTT. Its protein is CASSGGRPIYF.

The rearrangement joins TRBV27 to TRBJ1-3, with D maybe TRBD1 (6 bases). Germline CDR1 reads MNHEY; CDR2 reads SMNVEV (reference sequence). The CDR3 is 13 residues long. The germline V and J ends were trimmed by 6 bases and 8 bases, with 14 bases remaining between them. CDR3 loop: CASSRDNQDTIYF. For the CDR3, the DNA is TGTGCCAGCAGCCGGGACAATCAGGACACCATATATTTT.

The chain uses TRBV6-1 and TRBJ2-2, with 9 bases fitting TRBD1. Per germline, CDR1 MNHNS and CDR2 SASEGT. J lost 9 bases, V lost 0 bases, and 5 bases had no gene match. This CDR3 is 15 amino acids long. In DNA, the CDR3 is TGTGCCAGCAGTGAAGCGCCGGGACAGGGACGGGAGCTGTTTTTT. It is translated as CASSEAPGQGRELFF.

The V gene is TRBV7-8, the J gene TRBJ1-4; 10 bases are shared with TRBD1. From germline, CDR1 is SGHVS and CDR2 FQNEAQ. Trimming removed 5 bases from V and 5 bases from J; junction bases left unmatched: 8. There are 16 residues in the CDR3. CDR3 protein: CASSQGAGQGNEKLFF. The DNA of the CDR3 is TGTGCCAGCAGCCAGGGGGCGGGACAGGGGAATGAAAAACTGTTTTTT.

Only a few counts were recorded for this clone. The chain carries TRBV27 and TRBJ2-1, with 7 bases matching TRBD1. V lost 10 bases to trimming and J lost 0 bases; unmatched junction nucleotides: 3. CDR1 is MNHEY, CDR2 SMNVEV, per germline (reference sequence). The CDR3 totals 13 residues. CDR3 loop: CATRDSSYNEQFF. The CDR3 coding sequence is TGTGCCACACGGGACAGCTCCTACAATGAGCAGTTCTTC.

The chain is built from TRBV9 and TRBJ2-2; TRBD1 matches 8 bases. The V gene's germline CDR1 is SGDLS and CDR2 YYNGEE. The CDR3 loop spans 16 amino acids. V lost 2 bases, J lost 2 bases, and 5 bases stayed unmatched. The CDR3 reads CASSVGQAINTGELFF. The CDR3 DNA reads as TGTGCCAGCAGCGTGGGACAGGCGATAAACACCGGGGAGCTGTTTTTT.

The V and J genes are TRBV5-5 and TRBJ2-7; perhaps TRBD2 as D (6 bases). CDR1 and CDR2 (germline): SGHKS, YYEKEE (reference sequence). Trimming pared 4 bases from V and 3 bases from J, leaving 14 bases between. This CDR3 has 14 residues. This CDR3 is CASSVRDSLYEQYF. As DNA, the CDR3 is TGTGCCAGCAGCGTCCGGGACTCCCTCTACGAGCAGTACTTC.

This chain connects TRBV12-5 to TRBJ2-2, with a weak D call TRBD1 (6 bases). Per germline, CDR1 LGHNT and CDR2 FRNRAP. This CDR3 has 16 amino acids. The V end was cut by 7 bases, the J end by 12 bases, with 27 bases between. CDR3 residues: CASAEQQGETRMKLFF. CDR3 coding DNA: TGTGCTAGTGCCGAACAACAGGGAGAAACCCGCATGAAGCTGTTTTTT.

The J gene is TRBJ2-1, the V gene TRBV15, with 13 bases that match TRBD2. V trimming: 8 bases; J trimming: 10 bases; junction bases outside the gene matches: 5. CDR1 is LNHNV and CDR2 is YYDKDF in the germline V gene (reference sequence). This CDR3 region has 13 residues. The CDR3 nucleotides are TGTGCCACCGGACTAGCGGGAGCCCGGGAGCAGTTCTTC. It translates to CATGLAGAREQFF.